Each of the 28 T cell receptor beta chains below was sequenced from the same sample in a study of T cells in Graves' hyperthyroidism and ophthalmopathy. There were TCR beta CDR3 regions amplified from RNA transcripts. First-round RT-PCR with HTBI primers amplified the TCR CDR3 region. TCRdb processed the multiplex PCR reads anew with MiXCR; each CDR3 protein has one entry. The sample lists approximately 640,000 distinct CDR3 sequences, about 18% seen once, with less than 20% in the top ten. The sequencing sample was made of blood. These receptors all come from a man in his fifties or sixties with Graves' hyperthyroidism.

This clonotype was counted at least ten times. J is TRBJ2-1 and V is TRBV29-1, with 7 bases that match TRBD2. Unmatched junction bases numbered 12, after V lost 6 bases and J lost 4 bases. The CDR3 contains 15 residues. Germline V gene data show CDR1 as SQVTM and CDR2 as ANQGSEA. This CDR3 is CSVRNGGSGYNEQFF. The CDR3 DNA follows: TGCAGCGTACGGAACGGCGGGAGTGGGTACAATGAGCAGTTCTTC.

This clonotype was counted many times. DNA for the CDR3: TGTGCCAGCAGTCCCACGCGGGGAACTAGCAAAAAAGAGACCCAGTACTTC. This encodes CASSPTRGTSKKETQYF. The chain carries TRBV11-2 and TRBJ2-5, with D possibly TRBD2 on 6 matching bases. Germline CDR1 and CDR2: SGHAT and FQNNGV. The CDR3 covers 17 residues. V was trimmed by 6 bases and J by 3 bases, leaving 23 bases between them.

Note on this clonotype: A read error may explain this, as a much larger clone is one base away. CDR3 sequence reads: CASSPPLSGRAQDTQYF. The CDR3 DNA sequence: TGTGCCAGCAGCCCCCCCTTGAGCGGGAGGGCCCAAGATACGCAGTATTTT. The chain links TRBV11-2 to TRBJ2-3; 10 bases fit TRBD2. V shed 5 bases and J 5 bases; nucleotides not matched to a gene: 13. Per germline, CDR1 SGHAT and CDR2 FQNNGV. CDR3 length: 17 residues.

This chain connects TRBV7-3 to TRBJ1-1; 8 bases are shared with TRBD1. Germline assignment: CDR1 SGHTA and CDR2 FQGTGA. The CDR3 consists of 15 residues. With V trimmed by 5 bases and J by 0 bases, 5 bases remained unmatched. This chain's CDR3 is CASSDGQGMNTEAFF. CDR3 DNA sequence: TGTGCCAGCAGCGACGGACAGGGTATGAACACTGAAGCTTTCTTT.

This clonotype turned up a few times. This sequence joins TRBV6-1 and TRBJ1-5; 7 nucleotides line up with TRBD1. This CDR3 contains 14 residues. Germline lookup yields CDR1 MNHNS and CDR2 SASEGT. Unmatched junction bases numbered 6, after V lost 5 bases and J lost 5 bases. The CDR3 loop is CASSTRGDYQPQHF. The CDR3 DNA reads TGTGCCAGCAGTACCAGGGGGGATTATCAGCCCCAGCATTTT.

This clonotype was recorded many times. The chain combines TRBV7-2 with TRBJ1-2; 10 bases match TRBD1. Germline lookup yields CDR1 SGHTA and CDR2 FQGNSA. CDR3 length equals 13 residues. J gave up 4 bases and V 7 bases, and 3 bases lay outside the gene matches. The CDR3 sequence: CASTRTGGYGYTF. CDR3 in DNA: TGTGCCAGCACCAGGACAGGGGGCTATGGCTACACCTTC.

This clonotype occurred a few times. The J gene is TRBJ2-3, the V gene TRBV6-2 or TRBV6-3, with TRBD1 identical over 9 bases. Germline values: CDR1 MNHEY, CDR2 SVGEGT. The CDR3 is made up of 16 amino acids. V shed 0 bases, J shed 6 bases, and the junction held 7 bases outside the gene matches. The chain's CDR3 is CASSYSGTGMKDTQYF. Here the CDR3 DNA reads TGTGCCAGCAGTTACTCCGGGACAGGGATGAAGGATACGCAGTATTTT.

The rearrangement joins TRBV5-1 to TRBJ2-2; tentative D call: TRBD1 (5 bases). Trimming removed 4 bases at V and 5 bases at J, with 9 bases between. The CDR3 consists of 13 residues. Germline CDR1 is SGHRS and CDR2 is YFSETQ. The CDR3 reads CASSVRDTGELFF. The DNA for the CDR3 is TGCGCCAGCAGCGTCAGGGATACCGGGGAGCTGTTTTTT.

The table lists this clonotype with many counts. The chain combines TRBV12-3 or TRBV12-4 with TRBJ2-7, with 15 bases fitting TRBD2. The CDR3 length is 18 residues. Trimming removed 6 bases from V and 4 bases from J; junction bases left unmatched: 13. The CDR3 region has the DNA TGTGCCAGCAGACCCGGACTAGCGGGAGGGCCTTATATGTACGAGCAGTACTTC. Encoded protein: CASRPGLAGGPYMYEQYF.

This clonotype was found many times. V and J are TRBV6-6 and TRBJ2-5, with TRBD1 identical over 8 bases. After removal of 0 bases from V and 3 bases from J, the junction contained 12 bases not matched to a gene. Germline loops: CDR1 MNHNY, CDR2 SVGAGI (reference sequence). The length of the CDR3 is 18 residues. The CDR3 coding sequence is TGTGCCAGCAGTTACTCGAGACCCGGGACAGGCAAGAAAGAGACCCAGTACTTC. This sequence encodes CASSYSRPGTGKKETQYF.

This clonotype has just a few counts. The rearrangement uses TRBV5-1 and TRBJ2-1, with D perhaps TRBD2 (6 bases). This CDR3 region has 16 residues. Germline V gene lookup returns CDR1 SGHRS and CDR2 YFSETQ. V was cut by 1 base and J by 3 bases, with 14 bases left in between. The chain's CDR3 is CASSLQLAEIYNEQFF. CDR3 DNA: TGCGCCAGCAGCTTGCAATTAGCGGAAATCTACAATGAGCAGTTCTTC.

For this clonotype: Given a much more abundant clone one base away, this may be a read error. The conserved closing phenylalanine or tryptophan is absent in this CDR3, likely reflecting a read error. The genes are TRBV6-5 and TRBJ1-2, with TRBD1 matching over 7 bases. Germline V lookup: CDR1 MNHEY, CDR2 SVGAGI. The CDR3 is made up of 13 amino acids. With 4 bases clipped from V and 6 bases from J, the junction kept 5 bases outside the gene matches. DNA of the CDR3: TGTGCCAGCAGTTCCGGGACAGAAAATGGCTACACCGTC. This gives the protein CASSSGTENGYTV.

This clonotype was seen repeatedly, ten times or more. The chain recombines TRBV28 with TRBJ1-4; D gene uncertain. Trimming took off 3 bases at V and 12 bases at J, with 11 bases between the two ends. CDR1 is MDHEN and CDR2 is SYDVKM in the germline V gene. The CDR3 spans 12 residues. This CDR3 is CASSFLPSELFF. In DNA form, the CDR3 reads TGTGCCAGCAGTTTCCTCCCTTCTGAACTGTTTTTT.

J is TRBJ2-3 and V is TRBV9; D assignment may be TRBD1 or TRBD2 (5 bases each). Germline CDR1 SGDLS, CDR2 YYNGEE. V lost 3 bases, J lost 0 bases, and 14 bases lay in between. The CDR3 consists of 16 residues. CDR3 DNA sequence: TGTGCCAGCAGCGAGGGGAAGCGGACTAGCACAGATACGCAGTATTTT. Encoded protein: CASSEGKRTSTDTQYF.

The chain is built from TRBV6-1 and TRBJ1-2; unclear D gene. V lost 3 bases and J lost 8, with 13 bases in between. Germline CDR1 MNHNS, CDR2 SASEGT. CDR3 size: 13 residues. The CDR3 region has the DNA TGTGCCAGCAGTGAGGAGCCCGGGGTGGGCTACACCTTC. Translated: CASSEEPGVGYTF.

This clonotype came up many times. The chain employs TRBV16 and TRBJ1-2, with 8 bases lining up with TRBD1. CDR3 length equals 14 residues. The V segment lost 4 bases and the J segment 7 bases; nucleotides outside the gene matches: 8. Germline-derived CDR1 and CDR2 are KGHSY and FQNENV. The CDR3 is CASSPIQGVAGYTF. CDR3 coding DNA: TGTGCCAGCAGCCCGATACAGGGGGTCGCTGGCTACACCTTC.

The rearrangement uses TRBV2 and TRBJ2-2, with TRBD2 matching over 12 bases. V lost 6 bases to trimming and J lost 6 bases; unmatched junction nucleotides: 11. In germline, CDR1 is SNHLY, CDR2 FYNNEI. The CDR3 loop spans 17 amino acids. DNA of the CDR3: TGTGCCAGCAGCCTAGCGGGAGGGCCCGGAGCAGCCGGGGAGCTGTTTTTT. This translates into CASSLAGGPGAAGELFF. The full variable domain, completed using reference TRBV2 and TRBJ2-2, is EPEVTQTPSHQVTQMGQEVILRCVPISNHLYFYWYRQILGQKVEFLVSFYNNEISEKSEIFDDQFSVERPDGSNFTLKIRSTKLEDSAMYFCASSLAGGPGAAGELFFGEGSRLTVL.

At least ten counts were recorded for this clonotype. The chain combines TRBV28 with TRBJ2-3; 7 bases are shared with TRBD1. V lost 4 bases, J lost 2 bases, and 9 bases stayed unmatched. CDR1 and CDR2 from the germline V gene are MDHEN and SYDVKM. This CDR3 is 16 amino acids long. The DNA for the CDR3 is TGTGCCAGCAGTTCGTGGCCAGGGGGAATCACAGATACGCAGTATTTT. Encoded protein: CASSSWPGGITDTQYF.

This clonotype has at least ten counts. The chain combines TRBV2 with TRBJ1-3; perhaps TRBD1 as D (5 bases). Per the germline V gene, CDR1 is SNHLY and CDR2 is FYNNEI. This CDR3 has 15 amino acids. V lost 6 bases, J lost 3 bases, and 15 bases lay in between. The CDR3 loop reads CASRRQGGHGNTIYF. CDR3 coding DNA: TGTGCCAGCAGACGTCAGGGAGGTCATGGAAACACCATATATTTT.

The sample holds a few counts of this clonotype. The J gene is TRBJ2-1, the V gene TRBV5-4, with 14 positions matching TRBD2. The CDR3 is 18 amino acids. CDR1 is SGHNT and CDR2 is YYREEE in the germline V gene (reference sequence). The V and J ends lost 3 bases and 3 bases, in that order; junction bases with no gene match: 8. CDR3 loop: CASSSGTSGSTHYNEQFF. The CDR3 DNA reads TGTGCCAGCAGCTCCGGGACTAGCGGGAGTACCCACTACAATGAGCAGTTCTTC.

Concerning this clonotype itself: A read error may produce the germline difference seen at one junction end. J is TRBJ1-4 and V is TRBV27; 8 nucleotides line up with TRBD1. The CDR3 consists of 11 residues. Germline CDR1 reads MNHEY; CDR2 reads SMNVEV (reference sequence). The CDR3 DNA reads TGTGCCGGCAGGGGGCTGACGAAACTGTTTTTT. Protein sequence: CAGRGLTKLFF.

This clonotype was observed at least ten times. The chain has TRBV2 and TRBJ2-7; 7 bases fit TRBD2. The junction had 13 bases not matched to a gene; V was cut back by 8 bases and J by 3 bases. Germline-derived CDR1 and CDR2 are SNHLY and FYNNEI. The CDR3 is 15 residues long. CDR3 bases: TGTGCCAGCCTTATACGGCGGGAGAGAGGCTACGAGCAGTACTTC. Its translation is CASLIRRERGYEQYF.

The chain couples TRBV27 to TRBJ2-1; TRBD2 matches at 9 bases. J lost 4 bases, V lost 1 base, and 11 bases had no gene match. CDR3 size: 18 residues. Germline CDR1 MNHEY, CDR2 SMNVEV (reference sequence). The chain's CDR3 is CASSLWGLAKGSYNEQFF. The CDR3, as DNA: TGTGCCAGCAGTTTATGGGGACTAGCAAAGGGTTCATACAATGAGCAGTTCTTC.

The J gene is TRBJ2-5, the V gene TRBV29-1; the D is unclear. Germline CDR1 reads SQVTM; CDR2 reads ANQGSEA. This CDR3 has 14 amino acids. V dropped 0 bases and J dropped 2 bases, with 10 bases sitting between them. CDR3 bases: TGCAGCGTTGAAGAGTTGCGGAGACAAGAGACCCAGTACTTC. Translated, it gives CSVEELRRQETQYF.

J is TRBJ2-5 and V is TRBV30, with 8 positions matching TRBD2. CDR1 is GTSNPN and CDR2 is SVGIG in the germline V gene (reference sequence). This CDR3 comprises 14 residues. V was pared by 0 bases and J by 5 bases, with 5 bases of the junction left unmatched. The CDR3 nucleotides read TGTGCCTGGAGTGTACAGCGGGAGTATGAGACCCAGTACTTC. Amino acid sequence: CAWSVQREYETQYF.

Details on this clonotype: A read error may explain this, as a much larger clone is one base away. CDR3 sequence: CATLKGAGEVCNEQFF. The CDR3 region has the DNA TGTGCCACCCTAAAGGGAGCGGGAGAAGTCTGCAATGAGCAGTTCTTC. The chain carries TRBV15 and TRBJ2-1; 8 bases align to TRBD2. Germline V lookup: CDR1 LNHNV, CDR2 YYDKDF (reference sequence). The CDR3 has 16 residues. Losses at the gene ends were 8 bases for V and 6 bases for J; bases not matched to a gene: 15.

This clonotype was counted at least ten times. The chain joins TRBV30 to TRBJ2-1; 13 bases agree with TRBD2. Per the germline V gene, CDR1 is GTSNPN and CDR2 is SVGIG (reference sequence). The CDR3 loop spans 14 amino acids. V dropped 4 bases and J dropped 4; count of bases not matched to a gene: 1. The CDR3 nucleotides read TGTGCCTGGAAACTAGCGGGAGGGTACAATGAGCAGTTCTTC. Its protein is CAWKLAGGYNEQFF.

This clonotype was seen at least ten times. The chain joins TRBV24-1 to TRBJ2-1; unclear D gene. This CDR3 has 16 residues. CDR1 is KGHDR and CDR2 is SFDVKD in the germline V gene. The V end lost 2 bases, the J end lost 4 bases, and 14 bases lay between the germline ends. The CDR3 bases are TGTGCCACCAGTGATTCGCCGTCATCTGGGTACAATGAGCAGTTCTTC. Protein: CATSDSPSSGYNEQFF.